Below, 21 T cell receptor beta chains from the same sample are listed, as sequenced in a study of blood T cell repertoires in COVID-19. Produced via immunoSEQ multiplex PCR; TCRdb's table is partial and in-frame only. The sample holds 100,000 to 150,000 clones, around 87% seen once. Sequenced sample: peripheral blood. The receptors were gathered from a woman in her sixties with acute or convalescent COVID-19.

V and J are TRBV10-3 and TRBJ1-5; a weak D match, TRBD1 (6 bases). The CDR3 loop spans 14 amino acids. V gave up 4 bases and J gave up 0 bases, with 7 bases separating them. Germline CDR1 ENHRY, CDR2 SYGVKD. The CDR3 DNA reads as TGTGCCATCAGTGGGACAGATAGCAATCAGCCCCAGCATTTT. It specifies CAISGTDSNQPQHF.

In its sample, this clone was seen a few times. The chain combines TRBV12-3 or TRBV12-4 with TRBJ2-3; perhaps TRBD1 as D (5 bases). The CDR3 length is 13 residues. V was shortened by 6 bases and J by 0 bases, with 7 bases between the two germline ends. In DNA, the CDR3 is TGTGCCAGCAGACAGGACAGCACAGATACGCAGTATTTT. Amino acids: CASRQDSTDTQYF.

The rearrangement joins TRBV6-5 to TRBJ1-5, with D perhaps TRBD1 (5 bases). Germline V gives CDR1 MNHEY, CDR2 SVGAGI. V dropped 4 bases and J dropped 0 bases, with 7 bases sitting between them. The CDR3 totals 14 residues. The CDR3 here is CASSSGNSNQPQHF. The CDR3 DNA sequence: TGTGCCAGCAGTTCAGGGAATAGCAATCAGCCCCAGCATTTT.

The chain has TRBV19 and TRBJ1-3; D unclear. Germline-derived CDR1 and CDR2 are LNHDA and SQIVND (reference sequence). The CDR3 has 15 amino acids. V lost 6 bases, J lost 0 bases, and 12 bases lay in between. The CDR3 loop reads CASRPPQLSGNTIYF. Here the CDR3 DNA reads TGTGCCAGTAGGCCCCCTCAACTCTCTGGAAACACCATATATTTT.

The CDR3 coding sequence is TGTGCCAGCTCACCACGGGATAAGGGGCACGCTGGAAACACCATATATTTT. Its translation: CASSPRDKGHAGNTIYF. The chain links TRBV18 to TRBJ1-3; the D gene is possibly TRBD1 (5 bases). This CDR3 is built from 17 residues. Trimming took off 1 base at V and 2 bases at J, with 15 bases between the two ends. From germline, CDR1 is KGHSH and CDR2 LQKENI.

This sequence joins TRBV10-3 and TRBJ2-5; 7 bases are a match to TRBD1. The CDR3 consists of 13 residues. Germline V gene data show CDR1 as ENHRY and CDR2 as SYGVKD. Trimming at V came to 7 bases and at J to 2 bases, leaving 4 bases not matched to a gene. DNA for the CDR3: TGTGCCATCACCTCGGGACAGCAAGAGACCCAGTACTTC. As protein: CAITSGQQETQYF.

This chain uses TRBV6-1 with TRBJ1-6, with 7 nucleotides matching TRBD1. The CDR3 has 14 amino acids. CDR1 MNHNS and CDR2 SASEGT come from the germline V gene. Trimming at V came to 3 bases and at J to 14 bases, leaving 10 bases not matched to a gene. CDR3 sequence: CASSDIGRQGALHF. The DNA for the CDR3 is TGTGCCAGCAGTGATATCGGTCGGCAGGGGGCCCTCCACTTT.

The rearrangement links TRBV6-6 to TRBJ1-2; tentative D call: TRBD1 (5 bases). CDR3 size: 15 residues. Germline values: CDR1 MNHNY, CDR2 SVGAGI (reference sequence). The V and J ends lost 6 bases and 4 bases respectively, with 18 bases between them. The CDR3 region is CASSPQGGRSYGYTF. The CDR3 nucleotides read TGTGCCAGCAGCCCTCAGGGAGGTCGTTCCTATGGCTACACCTTC.

The CDR3 is CASRRTALSDYGYTF. CDR3 bases: TGTGCCAGCAGGAGGACAGCTCTTTCTGACTATGGCTACACCTTC. This sequence joins TRBV6-5 and TRBJ1-2; D is perhaps TRBD1 (6 bases). V was pared by 6 bases and J by 3 bases, with 17 bases between. CDR3 size: 15 residues. The germline V gene has CDR1 MNHEY and CDR2 SVGAGI.

This chain uses TRBV5-5 with TRBJ1-5; no firm D call. The CDR3 is 13 amino acids. Germline assignment: CDR1 SGHKS and CDR2 YYEKEE (reference sequence). The V end lost 0 bases, the J end lost 5 bases, and 6 bases lay between the germline ends. The chain's CDR3 is CASSLGSHQPQHF. The CDR3 DNA sequence: TGTGCCAGCAGCTTGGGTAGTCATCAGCCCCAGCATTTT.

This chain joins TRBV19 and TRBJ2-2; weak D call: TRBD1 (7 bases). V lost 3 bases to trimming and J lost 5 bases, with 13 bases between them. This CDR3 is built from 15 residues. The V gene's germline CDR1 is LNHDA and CDR2 SQIVND (reference sequence). CDR3 in DNA: TGTGCCAGTAGTATGGAGGGGGCCGGGACCGGGGAGCTGTTTTTT. Protein: CASSMEGAGTGELFF.

This chain connects TRBV7-3 to TRBJ1-1, with D tentatively TRBD1 (6 bases). The CDR3 has 13 residues. From germline, CDR1 is SGHTA and CDR2 FQGTGA. Deletions cut 4 bases from V and 4 bases from J, with 10 bases between. The CDR3 DNA reads TGTGCCAGCAGCTACCGAGGGGGCACTGAAGCTTTCTTT. Its translation: CASSYRGGTEAFF.

This sequence joins TRBV6-5 and TRBJ1-6, with TRBD1 matching 8 bases. The V segment lost 4 bases and the J segment 9 bases; nucleotides outside the gene matches: 5. The length of the CDR3 is 14 residues. Germline V gene sequence: CDR1 MNHEY, CDR2 SVGAGI. This chain's CDR3 is CASSFGRGRSPLHF. Written as DNA, the CDR3 is TGTGCCAGCAGTTTTGGCAGGGGGCGTTCACCCCTCCACTTT.

J is TRBJ1-1 and V is TRBV7-2; possible D gene TRBD1, 5 bases. Germline CDR1 is SGHTA and CDR2 is FQGNSA. V was cut by 5 bases and J by 0 bases, with 25 bases left in between. CDR3 size: 19 residues. The CDR3 bases are TGTGCCAGCAGCCGTAGCCTAGTACAGGTCCTCAACATGAACACTGAAGCTTTCTTT. Protein: CASSRSLVQVLNMNTEAFF. The variable domain in full, completed from reference TRBV7-2 and TRBJ1-1, reads GAGVSQSPSNKVTEKGKDVELRCDPISGHTALYWYRQSLGQGLEFLIYFQGNSAPDKSGLPSDRFSAERTGGSVSTLTIQRTQQEDSAVYLCASSRSLVQVLNMNTEAFFGQGTRLTVV.

The J gene is TRBJ2-1, the V gene TRBV13; 7 positions match TRBD1. CDR1 and CDR2 from the germline V gene are PRHDT and FYEKMQ (reference sequence). The CDR3 loop spans 13 amino acids. The J segment lost 9 bases and the V segment lost 4 bases, leaving 6 bases of the junction unmatched. The chain's CDR3 is CASSSTRQGEQFF. The CDR3 DNA follows: TGTGCCAGCAGCTCTACCCGACAGGGTGAGCAGTTCTTC.

This chain uses TRBV5-1 with TRBJ2-1; 7 positions agree with TRBD1. J was trimmed by 9 bases and V by 4 bases; bases with no gene match: 4. The CDR3 contains 12 residues. Germline loops: CDR1 SGHRS, CDR2 YFSETQ. The CDR3 sequence is CASSMTGSEQFF. The DNA for the CDR3 is TGCGCCAGCAGCATGACAGGGAGTGAGCAGTTCTTC.

Only one count was recorded for this clone. The chain uses TRBV2 and TRBJ1-1; 7 bases line up with TRBD1. CDR3 length: 13 residues. CDR1 SNHLY and CDR2 FYNNEI come from the germline V gene. V shed 5 bases and J 5 bases; nucleotides not matched to a gene: 5. CDR3 in DNA: TGTGCCAGCAGTATTGACAGGGTGACTGAAGCTTTCTTT. It yields the protein CASSIDRVTEAFF.

The chain couples TRBV6-5 to TRBJ1-3; D is ambiguous. Germline V CDR1 and CDR2: MNHEY, SVGAGI. CDR3 size: 13 residues. V was cut by 8 bases and J by 4 bases, with 12 bases left in between. This CDR3 reads CASSSGSGNTIYF. The CDR3 nucleotides are TGTGCCAGCTCATCGGGGTCGGGAAACACCATATATTTT.

V is TRBV5-6 and J is TRBJ1-5; a weak D match, TRBD1 (5 bases). This CDR3 region has 14 residues. The germline CDR1 and CDR2 sequences are SGHDT and YYEEEE. The germline V and J ends were trimmed by 4 bases and 9 bases, with 17 bases remaining between them. The CDR3, as DNA: TGTGCCAGCAGCGCGGGACGGATCTCAGGGCCCCAGCATTTT. Protein sequence: CASSAGRISGPQHF.

The chain couples TRBV25-1 to TRBJ1-1; D call uncertain. Germline CDR1 is MGHDK and CDR2 is SYGVNS. The CDR3 contains 12 residues. The ends were cut back, 5 bases at V and 1 base at J, with 5 bases in the middle. In DNA, the CDR3 is TGTGCCAGCAGTCCCTCGAACACTGAAGCTTTCTTT. Translating gives CASSPSNTEAFF.

This chain's CDR3 is CASSPIALGGSNQPQHF. The CDR3 bases are TGTGCCAGCTCACCAATAGCTCTCGGGGGGAGCAATCAGCCCCAGCATTTT. V usage is TRBV18 and J usage is TRBJ1-5, with D possibly being TRBD1 (5 bases). Deletions cut 2 bases from V and 1 base from J, with 15 bases between. This CDR3 spans 17 amino acids. Per germline, CDR1 KGHSH and CDR2 LQKENI.